This TCR beta chain was captured by sequencing in a study of preoperative IRX-2 immunotherapy in early breast cancer. The table lists this clone with a few counts. This CDR3 has 14 residues. Germline-derived CDR1 and CDR2 are SGHNT and YENEEA. V lost 5 bases and J lost 3, with 14 bases in between. Measured with immunoSEQ multiplex PCR; TCRdb has only the in-frame clones, and not every one. The sample carries 30,000 or so clones, 83% recorded once. The treatment is: preoperative locoregional IRX-2 cytokine immunotherapy. Preoperative locoregional IRX-2 cytokine immunotherapy was tested in the phase Ib source study.

This clonotype was sampled from a human donor with breast cancer. This chain connects TRBV11-3 to TRBJ2-7, with D possibly matching TRBD1 (6 bases). Sequenced material: lymph node tissue, taken from a patient treated with IRX-2 immunotherapy. CDR3 in amino acids: CASSDRDNHYEQYF. The CDR3 region has the DNA TGTGCCAGCAGCGACCGGGACAACCACTACGAGCAGTACTTC.